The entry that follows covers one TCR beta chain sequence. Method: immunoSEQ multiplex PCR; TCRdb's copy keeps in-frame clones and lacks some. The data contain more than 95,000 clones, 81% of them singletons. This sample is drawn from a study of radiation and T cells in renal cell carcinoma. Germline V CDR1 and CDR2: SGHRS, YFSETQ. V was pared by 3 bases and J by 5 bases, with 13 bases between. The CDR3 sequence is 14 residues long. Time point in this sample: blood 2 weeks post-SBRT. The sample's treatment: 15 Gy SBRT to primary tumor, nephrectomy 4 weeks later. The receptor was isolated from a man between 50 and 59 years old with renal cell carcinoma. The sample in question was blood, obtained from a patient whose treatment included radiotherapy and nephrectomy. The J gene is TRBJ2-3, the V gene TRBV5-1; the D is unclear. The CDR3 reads CASSSIGPKDTQYF. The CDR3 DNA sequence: TGCGCCAGCAGCTCGATCGGACCTAAAGATACGCAGTATTTT. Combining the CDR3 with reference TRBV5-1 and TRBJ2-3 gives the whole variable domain KAGVTQTPRYLIKTRGQQVTLSCSPISGHRSVSWYQQTPGQGLQFLFEYFSETQRNKGNFPGRFSGRQFSNSRSEMNVSTLELGDSALYLCASSSIGPKDTQYFGPGTRLTVL.